This T cell receptor beta chain was found in a study of blood T cell repertoires in COVID-19. About the study: Samples came from the United States, Italy and Spain, spanning acute and convalescent COVID-19.

Per the original methods: Amplification with reference gene primers provided the estimates of nucleated cell counts. TCRdb's copy holds only in-frame clones and misses some; the assay was immunoSEQ multiplex PCR. That table furnishes V, J and clone size, whereas the DNA furnished D and trimming. This table has roughly 86,000 clones, about 80% appearing once. The CDR3 is 15 amino acids. Unmatched junction bases numbered 5, after V lost 3 bases and J lost 5 bases. CDR1 and CDR2 (germline): ENHRY, SYGVKD. V and J are TRBV10-3 and TRBJ2-1, with TRBD1 matching 9 bases. This receptor was taken from a man in his sixties with acute or convalescent COVID-19. The material sequenced was peripheral blood. CDR3 nucleotides: TGTGCCATCAGTGATAGGGGGACAGGGAACAATGAGCAGTTCTTC. Its protein product is CAISDRGTGNNEQFF.